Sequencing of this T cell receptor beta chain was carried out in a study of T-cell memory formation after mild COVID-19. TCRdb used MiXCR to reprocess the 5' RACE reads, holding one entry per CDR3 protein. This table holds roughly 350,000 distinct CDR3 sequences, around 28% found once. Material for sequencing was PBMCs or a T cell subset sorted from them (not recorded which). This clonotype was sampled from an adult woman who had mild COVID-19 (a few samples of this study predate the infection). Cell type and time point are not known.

The CDR3 sequence: CASVETSYNEQFF. CDR3 nucleotide sequence: TGTGCCAGCGTAGAAACCTCCTACAATGAGCAGTTCTTC. V gene TRBV2 combines with J gene TRBJ2-1; D call uncertain. Trimming shortened V by 8 bases and J by 0 bases, and 8 bases separated the two germline ends. The germline CDR1 and CDR2 sequences are SNHLY and FYNNEI. This CDR3 has 13 residues.